A selection of T cell receptor beta chains follows, all from one sample in a study of beta chain features in type 1 diabetes. The repertoire was sequenced with immunoSEQ multiplex PCR; TCRdb's copy has only in-frame clones and lacks some. The sample holds around 50,000 clones; around 40% are singletons and the top ten take approximately 0.13%. Specimen: stem cell memory CD4+ T cells from blood. The receptors here all came from a man aged 30-40 years with type 1 diabetes. Both conserved end residues are part of each CDR3. D genes are given only for firm matches. For some rows the clone size is stated as once, few or many, or as a class when expanded; others skip it.

CDR3 DNA,CDR3 protein,J gene,V gene,D gene,clone size
TGCGCCAGCAGCCAAGGGGCGGGAAATAATGAGCAGTTCTTC,CASSQGAGNNEQFF,TRBJ2-1,TRBV4-3,.,.
TGTGCCAGCTCACCGGGCCCAGCCTATGGCTACACCTTC,CASSPGPAYGYTF,TRBJ1-2,TRBV18,.,few
TGTGCCAGCAGCTGGCAGGGGTCGGGGGATACGCAGTATTTT,CASSWQGSGDTQYF,TRBJ2-3,TRBV7-3,.,.
TGTGCCATCAGTGACGTTAATCAAGAGACCCAGTACTTC,CAISDVNQETQYF,TRBJ2-5,TRBV10-3,.,.
TGTGCCAGCAGCCGGGAGGGACTCGAGCAGTACTTC,CASSREGLEQYF,TRBJ2-7,TRBV18,TRBD2,.
TGTGCCAGCAGTTTATCAAGGGGCTTTGGCAATGAGCAGTTCTTC,CASSLSRGFGNEQFF,TRBJ2-1,TRBV27,.,.
TGTGCCAGCAGTGCCAGACAGGGCCCAGTTTACGAGCAGTACTTC,CASSARQGPVYEQYF,TRBJ2-7,TRBV2,TRBD1,.
TGTGCCAGCAGCCCCCTCGGGGGAGGGGGCTACGAGCAGTACTTC,CASSPLGGGGYEQYF,TRBJ2-7,TRBV7-2,.,.
TGTGCCAGTAGCTTCAGTGAAAAACTGTTTTTT,CASSFSEKLFF,TRBJ1-4,TRBV19,.,once
TGTGCCAGTAGTCCAGGACTAGCGGAGGCCGCGAACACCGGGGAGCTGTTTTTT,CASSPGLAEAANTGELFF,TRBJ2-2,TRBV19,TRBD2,.
TGTGCCAGCGGAGGGAAAGCCGGGACAGGCTCGGAAAATGAGCAGTTCTTC,CASGGKAGTGSENEQFF,TRBJ2-1,TRBV28,TRBD1,.
TGCGCCAGCAAGATCGAGGGCTCAGAGACCCAGTACTTC,CASKIEGSETQYF,TRBJ2-5,TRBV5-1,.,.
TGCGCCAGCAGCTTTTCAGGGAGGACTAATGAAAAACTGTTTTTT,CASSFSGRTNEKLFF,TRBJ1-4,TRBV5-1,.,.
TGTGCCAGCAGGATTAGACTAGCGGGGTTTTACGAGCAGTACTTC,CASRIRLAGFYEQYF,TRBJ2-7,TRBV7-2,TRBD2,.
TGTGCCAGTAGTCGGACAAGTTTGAACACCGGGGAGCTGTTTTTT,CASSRTSLNTGELFF,TRBJ2-2,TRBV19,.,.
TGTGCCAGCAGTGGTTTGGTAGCGGGAGTGTGGGAGACCCAGTACTTC,CASSGLVAGVWETQYF,TRBJ2-5,TRBV2,TRBD2,.
TGTGCCAGCAGCTGGACAGGGGGCCAATATAACATTCAGTACTTC,CASSWTGGQYNIQYF,TRBJ2-4,TRBV6-5,TRBD1,.
TGTGCCAGCAACCCGACAGGGGGCACCAGCGCCACCTATGGCTACACCTTC,CASNPTGGTSATYGYTF,TRBJ1-2,TRBV21-1,.,.
TGTGCCAGCACCCCCGGACTAGTCGGTGAGCAGTTCTTC,CASTPGLVGEQFF,TRBJ2-1,TRBV13,TRBD2,few
TGTGCCAGCAGTTTATGGACAGGGGGCGAAAAACTGTTTTTT,CASSLWTGGEKLFF,TRBJ1-4,TRBV28,TRBD1,.
TGTGCCAGCAGCTTATCAGGAGCGGTTACAGATACGCAGTATTTT,CASSLSGAVTDTQYF,TRBJ2-3,TRBV7-9,.,few
TGTGCCAGCTCACCACAGGGGGCAGGGAACACTGAAGCTTTCTTT,CASSPQGAGNTEAFF,TRBJ1-1,TRBV18,TRBD1,few
TGTGCCAGCAGCCTAACAGGGGTTCCCTACGAGCAGTACTTC,CASSLTGVPYEQYF,TRBJ2-7,TRBV11-1,TRBD1,.
TGTGCCAGCAGCCGGGAGACGGGCACAGATACGCAGTATTTT,CASSRETGTDTQYF,TRBJ2-3,TRBV6-4,.,.
TGTGCCAGCCGAAACAGGGGGAGTATCGACGAGCAGTACTTC,CASRNRGSIDEQYF,TRBJ2-7,TRBV28,TRBD1,.
TGTGCCAGCTCCGAGCGGGAGGGGAATGAGCAGTTCTTC,CASSEREGNEQFF,TRBJ2-1,TRBV6-1,TRBD2,.
TGTGCCAGCAGTGACCAAAAAAACACCGGGGAGCTGTTTTTT,CASSDQKNTGELFF,TRBJ2-2,TRBV25-1,.,.
TGCGCCAGCAGCCCAACAGGGCAGGGATACGACACTGAAGCTTTCTTT,CASSPTGQGYDTEAFF,TRBJ1-1,TRBV4-1,.,.
TGTGCCAGCAGTGAAGCGGTGGCAGGGGGCTACGAGCAGTACTTC,CASSEAVAGGYEQYF,TRBJ2-7,TRBV6-1,TRBD1,.
TGTGCCAGCAGCGTGACTAGCGGGTATTTCAATGAGCAGTTCTTC,CASSVTSGYFNEQFF,TRBJ2-1,TRBV9,TRBD2,.
TGTGCCAGCAGTTCCCGCGCCCCTTCGGGACAGGTAGGGCAGCCCCAGCATTTT,CASSSRAPSGQVGQPQHF,TRBJ1-5,TRBV28,TRBD1,.
TGTGCCAGCAGTTTATTAGCGTTCAGCTCCTACAATGAGCAGTTCTTC,CASSLLAFSSYNEQFF,TRBJ2-1,TRBV28,.,.
TGTGCCAGCAGCCCGACGACAGGATACTATGGCTACACCTTC,CASSPTTGYYGYTF,TRBJ1-2,TRBV7-9,.,once
TGTGCCAGCAGTTTATCACAGTTGAACACTGAAGCTTTCTTT,CASSLSQLNTEAFF,TRBJ1-1,TRBV28,.,once
TGTGCCAGCAGCGTAGGAGGAGGATCATACAATGAGCAGTTCTTC,CASSVGGGSYNEQFF,TRBJ2-1,TRBV9,.,.
TGCGCCAGCAGCCCTCGGGACACCTCACCCTCCGAGCAGTACTTC,CASSPRDTSPSEQYF,TRBJ2-7,TRBV5-1,.,.
TGTGCCAGCAGTGAAGCGTCAGGGGGCCTACTACTAGCGAGGAATGAGCAGTTCTTC,CASSEASGGLLLARNEQFF,TRBJ2-1,TRBV2,.,.
TGTGCCTGGAGTGTGGAGGTGAACACTGAAGCTTTCTTT,CAWSVEVNTEAFF,TRBJ1-1,TRBV30,.,.
TGTGCCAGTAGTATAAGAGGGAGCAATCAGCCCCAGCATTTT,CASSIRGSNQPQHF,TRBJ1-5,TRBV19,.,few
TGTGCCAGCAGCCTATACATGGGTCAGGGCCAGTTCTTC,CASSLYMGQGQFF,TRBJ2-1,TRBV7-2,.,few
TGTGCCAGCAGTTTAGCGGGAGCGGTCGTCGAGCAGTACTTC,CASSLAGAVVEQYF,TRBJ2-7,TRBV6-5,TRBD2,.
TGTGCCAGCAGCTCCCGGGACAGGGGCGAGCAGTACTTC,CASSSRDRGEQYF,TRBJ2-7,TRBV5-6,TRBD1,few
TGCGCCAGCAGCGCTTCCGGGACTAGCGTCAATGAGCAGTTCTTC,CASSASGTSVNEQFF,TRBJ2-1,TRBV5-1,TRBD2,.
TGTGCCTGGAGTAAACCGGGACAGTATCTCTACGAGCAGTACTTC,CAWSKPGQYLYEQYF,TRBJ2-7,TRBV30,TRBD1,once
TGCGCCAGCAGCCGAGTACTAGGGTACGAGCAGTACTTC,CASSRVLGYEQYF,TRBJ2-7,TRBV5-1,.,.
TGTGCCAGCAGTTACTCGAGTCACGGAGCCTACGAGCAGTACTTC,CASSYSSHGAYEQYF,TRBJ2-7,TRBV6-6,.,few
TGCGCCAGCAGCTTCGGGACAGGGGACGGCTACACCTTC,CASSFGTGDGYTF,TRBJ1-2,TRBV5-1,TRBD1,few
TGTGCCAGCAGTTTCATACCGAGCTCTGGAAACACCATATATTTT,CASSFIPSSGNTIYF,TRBJ1-3,TRBV28,.,few
TGTGCCAGCAGCGTCTCCAGGGGTTTCCAAGAGACCCAGTACTTC,CASSVSRGFQETQYF,TRBJ2-5,TRBV9,.,.
TGTGCCAGCAGCTCAAAACTAGTGGCAGATACGCAGTATTTT,CASSSKLVADTQYF,TRBJ2-3,TRBV14,.,few
TGTGCCAGCAGTGAAGGTAACAGGCTTAAAGGCTACACCTTC,CASSEGNRLKGYTF,TRBJ1-2,TRBV2,.,.